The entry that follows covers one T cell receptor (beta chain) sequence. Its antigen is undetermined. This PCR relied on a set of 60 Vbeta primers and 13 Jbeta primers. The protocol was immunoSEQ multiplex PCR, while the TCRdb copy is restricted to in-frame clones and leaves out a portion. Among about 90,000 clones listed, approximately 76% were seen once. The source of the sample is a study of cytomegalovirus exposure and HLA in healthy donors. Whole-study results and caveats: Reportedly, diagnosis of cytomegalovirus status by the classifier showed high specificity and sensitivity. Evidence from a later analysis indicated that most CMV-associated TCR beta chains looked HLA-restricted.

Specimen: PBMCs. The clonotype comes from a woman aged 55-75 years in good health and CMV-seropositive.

CDR3 region: CASSPPYRNYEQYF. In DNA form, the CDR3 reads TGTGCCAGCTCACCACCTTACAGAAACTACGAGCAGTACTTC. V is TRBV18 and J is TRBJ2-7, with D unclear. V was trimmed by 0 bases and J by 3 bases, leaving 9 bases between them. Germline CDR1 and CDR2: KGHSH and LQKENI. This CDR3 contains 14 residues.